A single sample gave rise to the 21 T cell receptor beta chains below, sequenced in a study of T cells after yellow fever vaccination. MiXCR, applied by TCRdb to the 5' RACE reads, yields one record per CDR3 protein. This table holds about 310,000 distinct CDR3 sequences, more than 3% found once. Sequenced here: PBMCs, sampled on the day of the yellow fever booster vaccination. These receptors were collected from a man aged 18 to 35 who received the YFV17D yellow fever vaccine.

This clonotype showed up many times. The chain carries TRBV29-1 and TRBJ1-2; D is uncertain. CDR3 length equals 12 residues. Germline V gene sequence: CDR1 SQVTM, CDR2 ANQGSEA. The V gene lost 4 bases and the J gene lost 4 bases, with 10 bases spanning the gap. The CDR3 DNA sequence: TGCAGCGTTGTTGGCGGAGGCTATGGCTACACCTTC. It specifies CSVVGGGYGYTF.

This clonotype occurred a few times. The chain combines TRBV5-1 with TRBJ1-2, with TRBD1 matching over 8 bases. The CDR3 has 15 residues. With V trimmed by 3 bases and J by 2 bases, 6 bases remained unmatched. CDR1 and CDR2 from the germline V gene are SGHRS and YFSETQ. In nucleotides, the CDR3 is TGCGCCAGCAGCTCAGCCGGGACAGGAAACTATGGCTACACCTTC. The encoded protein is CASSSAGTGNYGYTF.

V is TRBV6-2 or TRBV6-3 and J is TRBJ1-2; TRBD1 matches at 7 bases. The CDR3 contains 13 residues. The junction had 5 bases not matched to a gene; V was cut back by 6 bases and J by 4 bases. The germline V gene has CDR1 MNHEY and CDR2 SVGEGT. CDR3 region: CASRRGGVYGYTF. CDR3 in DNA: TGTGCCAGCAGGCGAGGGGGCGTCTATGGCTACACCTTC.

This clonotype occurred many times. This chain joins TRBV18 and TRBJ2-3; 9 bases match TRBD1. The CDR3 has 14 amino acids. V shed 3 bases, J shed 5 bases, and the junction held 3 bases outside the gene matches. Germline V lookup: CDR1 KGHSH, CDR2 LQKENI. The CDR3 nucleotides are TGTGCCAGCTCACCGGGACAGGGTTTAGATACGCAGTATTTT. It translates to CASSPGQGLDTQYF.

This clonotype was seen repeatedly, ten times or more. This chain connects TRBV6-2 or TRBV6-3 to TRBJ1-1; 10 nucleotides line up with TRBD1. CDR1 and CDR2 (germline): MNHEY, SVGEGT. The ends lost 4 bases at V and 1 base at J; junction bases unmatched: 0. The CDR3 totals 14 residues. The CDR3 region is CASSWTGGNTEAFF. The CDR3 region has the DNA TGTGCCAGCAGTTGGACAGGGGGGAACACTGAAGCTTTCTTT.

This clonotype was seen repeatedly, ten times or more. This chain connects TRBV18 to TRBJ2-7; D not certain. Trimming took off 3 bases at V and 5 bases at J, with 5 bases between the two ends. Per the germline V gene, CDR1 is KGHSH and CDR2 is LQKENI. The CDR3 consists of 11 residues. CDR3 DNA: TGTGCCAGCTCACCCTTGAACGAGCAGTACTTC. It codes for CASSPLNEQYF.

Only a few counts were recorded for this clonotype. The J gene is TRBJ1-1, the V gene TRBV5-1; D not resolved. Trimming shortened V by 4 bases and J by 4 bases, and 11 bases separated the two germline ends. Per the germline V gene, CDR1 is SGHRS and CDR2 is YFSETQ. The CDR3 contains 13 residues. The DNA for the CDR3 is TGCGCCAGCAGCCCGGCCGGGAGCACTGAAGCTTTCTTT. The encoded protein is CASSPAGSTEAFF.

This clonotype was recorded at least ten times. The chain couples TRBV20-1 to TRBJ2-2; tentatively, D is TRBD1 (5 bases). Trimming cost V 3 bases and J 7 bases, with 12 bases left between them. The CDR3 length is 13 residues. Germline loops: CDR1 DFQATT, CDR2 SNEGSKA (reference sequence). The CDR3 DNA follows: TGCAGTGCTAGTTGGCAGGGCGGCGGGGAGCTGTTTTTT. It is translated as CSASWQGGGELFF.

V usage is TRBV7-9 and J usage is TRBJ2-3, with a possible D match to TRBD1 (6 bases). Deletions cut 3 bases from V and 4 bases from J, with 11 bases between. The CDR3 is 14 amino acids. Germline V gene lookup returns CDR1 SEHNR and CDR2 FQNEAQ (reference sequence). CDR3 in amino acids: CASSFRDNPDTQYF. CDR3 bases: TGTGCCAGCAGCTTCCGGGACAACCCAGATACGCAGTATTTT.

This sequence joins TRBV21-1 and TRBJ2-5; TRBD2, the table's D call, lacks a check against the DNA. TRBV21-1 is deemed a pseudogene. There are 16 residues in the CDR3. Written as DNA, the CDR3 is TGTGCCAGCAGAACCCTCTTCCTTGGGGGGAGGGAGACCCAGTACTTC. Its translation: CASRTLFLGGRETQYF.

Ten or more counts support this clonotype. The chain uses TRBV24-1 and TRBJ2-3; 8 bases map to TRBD2. Germline CDR1 and CDR2: KGHDR and SFDVKD. The CDR3 is 16 residues long. The trim removed 4 bases at V and 0 bases at J, leaving 5 bases unmatched. The CDR3 here is CATSDPSGSSTDTQYF. As DNA, the CDR3 is TGTGCCACCAGTGACCCTAGCGGGTCTAGCACAGATACGCAGTATTTT.

The genes are TRBV12-3 or TRBV12-4 and TRBJ1-1; TRBD1 is a possible D gene (5 bases). The CDR3 contains 14 residues. The ends were cut back, 5 bases at V and 7 bases at J, with 17 bases in the middle. The DNA for the CDR3 is TGTGCCAGCAGTCCGAGTCGGGGGTCGGGTGAAGCTTTCTTT. Its protein product is CASSPSRGSGEAFF.

This sequence joins TRBV27 and TRBJ2-4, with 9 bases lining up with TRBD2. J was trimmed by 8 bases and V by 6 bases; bases with no gene match: 8. CDR3 size: 14 residues. Germline CDR1 reads MNHEY; CDR2 reads SMNVEV (reference sequence). DNA for the CDR3: TGTGCCAGCAGCCACCCGGGACTAGCATACATTCAGTACTTC. Protein sequence: CASSHPGLAYIQYF.

The V gene is TRBV28, the J gene TRBJ1-5; D is perhaps TRBD1 (5 bases). CDR1 is MDHEN, CDR2 SYDVKM, per germline. CDR3 length: 14 residues. V lost 4 bases, J lost 4 bases, and 11 bases lay in between. This chain's CDR3 is CASSSRQYNQPQHF. The CDR3 DNA reads TGTGCCAGCAGTTCAAGACAGTATAATCAGCCCCAGCATTTT.

This rearrangement joins TRBV25-1 to TRBJ2-2; 7 bases are shared with TRBD1. The V gene end was trimmed by 4 bases and the J gene end by 3 bases; junction bases not matched to a gene: 5. Germline loops: CDR1 MGHDK, CDR2 SYGVNS. This CDR3 region has 15 residues. The CDR3 is CASSGKGAHTGELFF. The CDR3 DNA follows: TGTGCCAGCAGTGGAAAGGGGGCGCACACCGGGGAGCTGTTTTTT.

This clonotype was picked up a small number of times. This chain connects TRBV7-6 to TRBJ2-1, with 9 bases identical to TRBD2. The CDR3 totals 18 residues. Germline V gene lookup returns CDR1 SGHVS and CDR2 FNYEAQ. Losses at the gene ends were 0 bases for V and 0 bases for J; bases not matched to a gene: 6. The CDR3 region is CASSLAVSGGLSYNEQFF. The CDR3 nucleotides are TGTGCCAGCAGCTTAGCGGTTAGCGGGGGCCTCTCCTACAATGAGCAGTTCTTC.

This clonotype was detected only a few times. V is TRBV4-2 and J is TRBJ2-7, with 14 bases aligning to TRBD2. Germline V gene sequence: CDR1 LGHNA, CDR2 YNFKEQ. V shed 5 bases and J 2 bases; nucleotides not matched to a gene: 5. The CDR3 runs 16 residues. The CDR3 DNA follows: TGTGCCAGCAGCTTTTGGACTAGCGGGGGGACCTACGAGCAGTACTTC. This sequence encodes CASSFWTSGGTYEQYF.

The V call is TRBV5-5, the J call TRBJ2-5, with D perhaps matching TRBD1 (7 bases). The CDR3 spans 14 residues. Germline CDR1 and CDR2: SGHKS and YYEKEE (reference sequence). Trimming stripped 6 bases from V and 4 bases from J, with 16 bases between. CDR3 sequence: CASIRQGAGETQYF. The DNA for the CDR3 is TGTGCCAGCATCAGACAGGGAGCGGGAGAGACCCAGTACTTC.

This clonotype was seen repeatedly, ten times or more. The chain has TRBV12-3 or TRBV12-4 and TRBJ2-5, with D possibly being TRBD2 (6 bases). This CDR3 is 16 amino acids long. Trimming took 6 bases from V and 1 from J, leaving 18 bases between them. CDR3 residues: CASRYMAGTTQETQYF. As DNA, the CDR3 is TGTGCCAGCAGGTACATGGCGGGAACGACCCAAGAGACCCAGTACTTC.

This rearrangement joins TRBV5-6 to TRBJ2-7, with D tentatively TRBD1 (5 bases). CDR3 length equals 14 residues. Germline V gene lookup returns CDR1 SGHDT and CDR2 YYEEEE. With 2 bases removed from V and 5 bases from J, the gap between germline ends came to 14 bases. CDR3: CASSFGYRSHEQYV. The CDR3 bases are TGTGCCAGCAGCTTCGGTTACAGGTCGCACGAGCAGTACGTC.

The chain joins TRBV27 to TRBJ2-1; the D is unclear. Between the trimmed V and J ends, which lost 3 bases and 5 bases, there was a span of 8 bases. Germline CDR1 MNHEY, CDR2 SMNVEV (reference sequence). The CDR3 extends over 13 amino acids. CDR3 in DNA: TGTGCCAGCAGTTTTCCCCTCAACAATGAGCAGTTCTTC. It specifies CASSFPLNNEQFF.